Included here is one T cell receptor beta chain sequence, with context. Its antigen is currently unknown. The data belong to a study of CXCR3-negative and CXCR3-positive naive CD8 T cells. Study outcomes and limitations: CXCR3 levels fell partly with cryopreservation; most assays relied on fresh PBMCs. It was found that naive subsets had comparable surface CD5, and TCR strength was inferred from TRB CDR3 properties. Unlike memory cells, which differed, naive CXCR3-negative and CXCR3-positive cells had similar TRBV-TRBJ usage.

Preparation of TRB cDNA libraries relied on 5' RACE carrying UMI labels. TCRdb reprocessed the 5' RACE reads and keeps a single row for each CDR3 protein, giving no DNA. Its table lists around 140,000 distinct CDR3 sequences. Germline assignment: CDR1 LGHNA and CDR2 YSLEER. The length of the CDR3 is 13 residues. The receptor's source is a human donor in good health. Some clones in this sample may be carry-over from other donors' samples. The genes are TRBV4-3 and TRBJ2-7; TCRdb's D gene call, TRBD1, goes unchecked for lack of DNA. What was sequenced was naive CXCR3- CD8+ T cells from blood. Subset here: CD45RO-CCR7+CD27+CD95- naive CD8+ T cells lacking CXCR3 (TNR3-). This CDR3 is CASSRDRDYEQYF.